This T cell receptor (beta chain) was found in a study of CD8+ T cells in alopecia areata. As for treatment: oral pan-JAK inhibitor, 5-10 mg twice daily. Investigators isolated RNA and reverse transcribed it into cDNA to act as the sequencing template. This table comes from immunoSEQ multiplex PCR, and its TCRdb copy is limited to in-frame clones, with some not included. Altogether roughly 280,000 clones are present, approximately 60% being singletons, with the ten largest covering around 0.92%. The CDR3 is made up of 14 amino acids. Germline lookup yields CDR1 SGHTA and CDR2 FQGTGA. The germline V and J ends were trimmed by 4 bases and 0 bases, with 9 bases remaining between them. On this clone itself: Its specificity is not known.

Findings and limits, study-wide: Lesional tissue from the scalp (especially in alopecia totalis/universalis) showed higher clonality than normal scalp. Tofacitinib significantly decreased scalp clonality and expanded CD8+ clones among top 100. Scalp repertoires also include resident alphabeta T cells from normal skin. Since there was just one nonresponder, nobody can yet say how baseline CD8+ expansion ties to response.

The input for sequencing was CD4+ T cells sorted from blood, taken around week 54, from a patient treated with tofacitinib. This clonotype was obtained from a human donor with alopecia areata. The V call is TRBV7-3, the J call TRBJ1-1; D remains ambiguous. CDR3 DNA: TGTGCCAGCAGCTCATCAGGACTGAACACTGAAGCTTTCTTT. This gives the protein CASSSSGLNTEAFF.